The 25 T cell receptor beta chains reported below all come from one sample, sequenced in a study of sequential checkpoint blockade in melanoma. Sample treatment: randomized to nivolumab then ipilimumab (arm A) or the reverse (arm B). TCRdb's table, derived via immunoSEQ multiplex PCR, lists solely in-frame clones and lacks some. The sample includes approximately 10,000 clones, around 73% of them seen just once. This material consisted of CD8+ T cells sorted from blood (inferred from file names), taken from a patient given nivolumab and ipilimumab in sequence. These receptors all stem from a human donor with melanoma.

In this sample, this clone turned up once. This chain joins TRBV4-1 and TRBJ2-7; tentatively, D is TRBD1 (5 bases). V lost 3 bases and J lost 0, with 12 bases in between. CDR3 length: 15 amino acids. Germline CDR1 reads MGHRA; CDR2 reads YSYEKL. The CDR3 here is CASSHRQSSSYEQYF. Written as DNA, the CDR3 is TGCGCCAGCAGCCATAGACAGTCTAGCTCCTACGAGCAGTACTTC.

CDR3 loop: CASSLLGLTGSYEQYV. The CDR3, as DNA: TGTGCCAGCAGCCTTCTGGGACTTACTGGCTCCTACGAGCAGTACGTC. The chain has TRBV7-2 and TRBJ2-7, with D tentatively TRBD2 (6 bases). Trimming cost V 5 bases and J 0 bases, with 17 bases left between them. Germline V gives CDR1 SGHTA, CDR2 FQGNSA. This CDR3 has 16 residues.

V gene TRBV6-1 combines with J gene TRBJ2-6; possible D gene TRBD1, 6 bases. The germline V gene encodes CDR1 MNHNS and CDR2 SASEGT. Trimming took off 5 bases at V and 1 base at J, with 9 bases between the two ends. CDR3 length: 15 residues. This CDR3 reads CASSPGVSGANVLTF. The CDR3 DNA sequence: TGTGCCAGCAGTCCAGGGGTTTCTGGGGCCAACGTCCTGACTTTC.

V and J are TRBV27 and TRBJ1-2, with D uncertain. Germline V gene lookup returns CDR1 MNHEY and CDR2 SMNVEV (reference sequence). The CDR3 totals 13 residues. V lost 2 bases and J 6 bases, leaving 10 bases between the germline ends. The CDR3 is CASSLTRSDGYTF. The CDR3 coding sequence is TGTGCCAGCAGTTTAACCAGGTCGGATGGCTACACCTTC.

This clone came up once. This chain connects TRBV7-8 to TRBJ2-7; D gene ambiguous. Germline V lookup: CDR1 SGHVS, CDR2 FQNEAQ. This CDR3 is built from 13 residues. V lost 7 bases to trimming and J lost 7 bases, with 17 bases between them. The CDR3 is CASISDMAEEQYF. The CDR3 DNA reads TGTGCCAGCATATCAGACATGGCCGAAGAGCAGTACTTC.

The chain combines TRBV7-9 with TRBJ2-1; 11 bases match TRBD1. The CDR3 is 14 amino acids. CDR1 is SEHNR, CDR2 FQNEAQ, per germline (reference sequence). Trimming took 6 bases from V and 4 from J; bases not matched to a gene: 2. CDR3 in amino acids: CASRGTGGYNEQFF. The CDR3 bases are TGTGCCAGCAGGGGGACAGGGGGTTACAATGAGCAGTTCTTC.

The CDR3 nucleotides are TGTGCCAGCAGCCTGGGGACCAGGGCTCAGCCCCAGCATTTT. Translation: CASSLGTRAQPQHF. This chain uses TRBV5-6 with TRBJ1-5, with D possibly being TRBD1 (5 bases). Germline V gene lookup returns CDR1 SGHDT and CDR2 YYEEEE. Trimming removed 4 bases at V and 6 bases at J, with 14 bases between. The length of the CDR3 is 14 residues.

V gene TRBV11-3 combines with J gene TRBJ2-2; 11 nucleotides line up with TRBD2. The junction had 12 bases not matched to a gene; V was cut back by 5 bases and J by 7 bases. CDR1 and CDR2 (germline): SGHNT, YENEEA. The CDR3 extends over 17 amino acids. CDR3 nucleotide sequence: TGTGCCAGCAGCCAGGGGCTAGCGGGAGGAGTGAACGGGGAGCTGTTTTTT. This translates into CASSQGLAGGVNGELFF.

This chain links TRBV29-1 with TRBJ2-1; D gene unclear. The V gene lost 0 bases and the J gene lost 3 bases, with 9 bases spanning the gap. Germline assignment: CDR1 SQVTM and CDR2 ANQGSEA. This CDR3 has 14 amino acids. CDR3 region: CSVEDRDIYNEQFF. CDR3 nucleotide sequence: TGCAGCGTTGAAGATAGAGATATCTACAATGAGCAGTTCTTC.

The chain recombines TRBV6-4 with TRBJ1-2; weak D call: TRBD1 (5 bases). Germline V gene data show CDR1 as MRHNA and CDR2 as SNTAGT. The CDR3 sequence is 14 residues long. Deletions cut 8 bases from V and 4 bases from J, with 17 bases between. The CDR3 protein is CASGERGYGYGYTF. The DNA of the CDR3 is TGTGCCAGCGGGGAGCGGGGGTACGGCTATGGCTACACCTTC.

The chain joins TRBV29-1 to TRBJ2-3, with D possibly being TRBD2 (6 bases). There are 13 residues in the CDR3. CDR1 and CDR2 (germline): SQVTM, ANQGSEA. Trimming took 3 bases from V and 3 from J, leaving 10 bases between them. CDR3 DNA: TGCAGCGTTGAGGAGGGTGCGACAGATACGCAGTATTTT. Its protein is CSVEEGATDTQYF.

This chain connects TRBV27 to TRBJ2-2; 14 bases map to TRBD2. The V segment lost 6 bases and the J segment 8 bases; nucleotides outside the gene matches: 5. The germline V gene encodes CDR1 MNHEY and CDR2 SMNVEV (reference sequence). This CDR3 region has 15 residues. CDR3: CASSWGLAGAGELFF. The CDR3 DNA is TGTGCCAGCAGCTGGGGACTAGCGGGGGCTGGGGAGCTGTTTTTT.

This clone turned up a few times. Distinct nucleotide sequences in the sample also encode this CDR3. The V call is TRBV5-6, the J call TRBJ2-2, with TRBD1 matching over 9 bases. The ends lost 2 bases at V and 5 bases at J; junction bases unmatched: 1. The CDR3 length is 14 residues. Germline values: CDR1 SGHDT, CDR2 YYEEEE. The CDR3 loop is CASSFGTGTGELFF. CDR3 DNA: TGTGCCAGCAGCTTCGGGACAGGGACCGGGGAGCTGTTTTTT. The entire variable domain, with the rest obtained from reference TRBV5-6 and TRBJ2-2, is as follows: DAGVTQSPTHLIKTRGQQVTLRCSPKSGHDTVSWYQQALGQGPQFIFQYYEEEERQRGNFPDRFSGHQFPNYSSELNVNALLLGDSALYLCASSFGTGTGELFFGEGSRLTVL.

The J gene is TRBJ1-6, the V gene TRBV19; 10 nucleotides agree with TRBD1. This CDR3 comprises 16 residues. Trimming cost V 2 bases and J 10 bases; bases outside gene matches: 8. Germline CDR1 is LNHDA and CDR2 is SQIVND (reference sequence). CDR3 nucleotide sequence: TGTGCCAGTAGTATAAACCCGGGACAGGGGTACTCACCCCTCCACTTT. The encoded protein is CASSINPGQGYSPLHF.

The rearrangement links TRBV9 to TRBJ1-2; tentatively, D is TRBD1 (6 bases). Germline V gene sequence: CDR1 SGDLS, CDR2 YYNGEE. V dropped 4 bases and J dropped 8 bases, with 21 bases sitting between them. The length of the CDR3 is 15 residues. The CDR3 loop is CASSPMDSFYGGYTF. The CDR3 nucleotides are TGTGCCAGCAGCCCCATGGACAGCTTCTATGGGGGCTACACCTTC.

This clone was seen just once. This chain joins TRBV11-2 and TRBJ1-1; 7 bases are shared with TRBD1. CDR1 and CDR2 (germline): SGHAT, FQNNGV. The CDR3 sequence is 16 residues long. V shed 8 bases, J shed 2 bases, and the junction held 14 bases outside the gene matches. CDR3 in amino acids: CASCGDSWGINTEAFF. The CDR3 DNA reads as TGTGCCAGCTGCGGGGACAGTTGGGGGATAAACACTGAAGCTTTCTTT.

This chain connects TRBV19 to TRBJ1-1; unclear D gene. V dropped 5 bases and J dropped 1 base, with 8 bases sitting between them. This CDR3 is 13 amino acids long. The germline gives CDR1 LNHDA, CDR2 SQIVND (reference sequence). Here the CDR3 DNA reads TGTGCCAGTAGTTCACAAGAGAACACTGAAGCTTTCTTT. It yields the protein CASSSQENTEAFF.

CDR3 protein: CASSLGGEAFF. The CDR3 region has the DNA TGCGCCAGCAGCTTAGGGGGCGAAGCTTTCTTT. The rearrangement uses TRBV5-1 and TRBJ1-1, with 7 nucleotides matching TRBD1. V dropped 2 bases and J dropped 8; count of bases not matched to a gene: 0. Germline assignment: CDR1 SGHRS and CDR2 YFSETQ. The CDR3 covers 11 residues.

Only a few counts were recorded for this clone. This rearrangement joins TRBV14 to TRBJ2-1; 11 bases line up with TRBD2. Looked up from germline, CDR1 is SGHDN and CDR2 is FVKESK. V dropped 11 bases and J dropped 9; count of bases not matched to a gene: 12. The CDR3 covers 14 residues. CDR3 sequence: CASHHGSGGAEQFF. CDR3 nucleotide sequence: TGTGCCTCCCACCATGGTAGCGGGGGGGCTGAGCAGTTCTTC.

The chain couples TRBV6-5 to TRBJ2-1; 12 bases match TRBD1. CDR1 MNHEY and CDR2 SVGAGI come from the germline V gene. With 4 bases clipped from V and 8 bases from J, the junction kept 3 bases outside the gene matches. This CDR3 comprises 14 residues. The CDR3 spells CASSFGTGGYEQFF. Here the CDR3 DNA reads TGTGCCAGCAGTTTCGGGACAGGGGGCTATGAGCAGTTCTTC.

This chain joins TRBV6-6 and TRBJ2-5, with TRBD1 identical over 9 bases. Germline trimming cut 1 base from V and 5 bases from J; bases unmatched to any gene: 5. Germline V gene lookup returns CDR1 MNHNY and CDR2 SVGAGI (reference sequence). The CDR3 length is 15 residues. The CDR3, as DNA: TGTGCCAGCAGTTACTGGACAGGGGTTTTGGAGACCCAGTACTTC. It specifies CASSYWTGVLETQYF.

This chain uses TRBV4-2 with TRBJ2-7; perhaps TRBD1 as D (6 bases). V was trimmed by 4 bases and J by 0 bases, leaving 10 bases between them. This CDR3 contains 14 residues. The germline CDR1 and CDR2 sequences are LGHNA and YNFKEQ. This chain's CDR3 is CASSPSDSSYEQYF. CDR3 in DNA: TGTGCCAGCAGCCCTTCGGACAGCTCCTACGAGCAGTACTTC.

The chain uses TRBV5-1 and TRBJ2-3, with 13 positions matching TRBD2. This CDR3 has 18 residues. Germline trimming cut 0 bases from V and 2 bases from J; bases unmatched to any gene: 6. Per the germline V gene, CDR1 is SGHRS and CDR2 is YFSETQ. CDR3 residues: CASSLEGTSGTYTDTQYF. CDR3 coding DNA: TGCGCCAGCAGCTTGGAGGGGACTAGCGGGACCTACACAGATACGCAGTATTTT. Using reference TRBV5-1 and TRBJ2-3 for the parts outside the CDR3, the full variable domain is KAGVTQTPRYLIKTRGQQVTLSCSPISGHRSVSWYQQTPGQGLQFLFEYFSETQRNKGNFPGRFSGRQFSNSRSEMNVSTLELGDSALYLCASSLEGTSGTYTDTQYFGPGTRLTVL.

This clone is medium-sized (0.01 to 0.1%) within its sample. The chain uses TRBV6-4 and TRBJ2-1; no definite D call. From germline, CDR1 is MRHNA and CDR2 SNTAGT. The CDR3 sequence is 14 residues long. V lost 7 bases and J lost 3, with 13 bases in between. CDR3 in DNA: TGTGCCAGCAATAACGGAGCTGGCTACAATGAGCAGTTCTTC. Its protein is CASNNGAGYNEQFF.

The chain combines TRBV9 with TRBJ2-5; 7 positions match TRBD1. V lost 4 bases to trimming and J lost 4 bases; unmatched junction nucleotides: 7. In germline, CDR1 is SGDLS, CDR2 YYNGEE. CDR3 length: 14 residues. In nucleotides, the CDR3 is TGTGCCAGCAGCCTACGACAGGGTCGAGAGACCCAGTACTTC. It is translated as CASSLRQGRETQYF.